Each of the 11 T cell receptor beta chains below was sequenced from the same sample in a study of post-analysis software for immune sequencing data. The study, taken as a whole, reports: Elevated frequency relative to controls characterized 4 or 5 TRBV segments in patients, TRBV5-6, TRBV5-1 and TRBV20-1 among them.

Unique molecular identifiers tagged the TCR beta cDNA libraries. TCRdb reprocessed the PCR reads via MiXCR and lists one record per CDR3 protein. The sample yields 180,000 or so distinct CDR3 sequences, 25% to 35% seen once. Their recognized antigens are unknown. Sequences were obtained from blood. These receptors were taken from a girl aged 2-17 years with multiple sclerosis.

This clonotype was seen ten or more times. The rearrangement uses TRBV7-9 and TRBJ1-2, with TRBD1 as a possible D gene (5 bases). Trimming cost V 5 bases and J 0 bases, with 13 bases left between them. The germline gives CDR1 SEHNR, CDR2 FQNEAQ (reference sequence). The CDR3 length is 15 residues. The CDR3 sequence is CASSHGAAANYGYTF. For the CDR3, the DNA is TGTGCCAGCAGCCATGGGGCCGCAGCTAACTATGGCTACACCTTC.

The chain combines TRBV27 with TRBJ2-1; D may be TRBD1 (5 bases). The CDR3 loop spans 16 amino acids. The V and J ends lost 6 bases and 0 bases respectively, with 15 bases between them. Germline CDR1 and CDR2: MNHEY and SMNVEV (reference sequence). Written as DNA, the CDR3 is TGTGCCAGCAGCCATAGGGGTCCGGGCTCCTACAATGAGCAGTTCTTC. Translating it yields CASSHRGPGSYNEQFF.

The J gene is TRBJ2-1, the V gene TRBV11-2, with a possible D match to TRBD2 (7 bases). Germline V gene data show CDR1 as SGHAT and CDR2 as FQNNGV. V lost 1 base and J lost 13, with 11 bases in between. The CDR3 consists of 12 residues. CDR3 residues: CASSLGAGAQFF. In DNA form, the CDR3 reads TGTGCCAGCAGCTTAGGGGCGGGGGCACAGTTCTTC. The whole variable domain, remainder taken from reference TRBV11-2 and TRBJ2-1, is EAGVAQSPRYKIIEKRQSVAFWCNPISGHATLYWYQQILGQGPKLLIQFQNNGVVDDSQLPKDRFSAERLKGVDSTLKIQPAKLEDSAVYLCASSLGAGAQFFGPGTRLTVL.

This clonotype was counted a few times. This sequence joins TRBV24-1 and TRBJ2-6; D perhaps matches TRBD1 (5 bases). V lost 10 bases and J 0 bases, leaving 12 bases between the germline ends. Germline loops: CDR1 KGHDR, CDR2 SFDVKD. This CDR3 spans 15 amino acids. CDR3 sequence: CATTDSVSGANVLTF. Here the CDR3 DNA reads TGTGCCACAACTGACAGCGTCTCTGGGGCCAACGTCCTGACTTTC.

This clonotype was detected a few times. CDR3 in DNA: TGTGCCAGCAGCTTAGAGGGATGGGGGAATCAGCCCCAGCATTTT. Protein product: CASSLEGWGNQPQHF. This sequence joins TRBV7-2 and TRBJ1-5; possible D gene TRBD1, 5 bases. Germline V lookup: CDR1 SGHTA, CDR2 FQGNSA. V lost 1 base, J lost 4 bases, and 11 bases lay in between. The CDR3 sequence is 15 residues long.

The table lists this clonotype with many counts. The rearrangement links TRBV20-1 to TRBJ2-1; 9 bases map to TRBD2. After removal of 1 base from V and 9 bases from J, the junction contained 7 bases not matched to a gene. The CDR3 loop spans 14 amino acids. Germline V lookup: CDR1 DFQATT, CDR2 SNEGSKA (reference sequence). The CDR3 protein is CSARVGLAGPEQFF. CDR3 in DNA: TGCAGTGCTAGAGTCGGGCTAGCGGGACCTGAGCAGTTCTTC.

The chain has TRBV7-2 and TRBJ2-3; no clear D gene. Germline CDR1 SGHTA, CDR2 FQGNSA. The V and J ends lost 1 base and 4 bases respectively, with 6 bases between them. The CDR3 is 13 residues long. In DNA form, the CDR3 reads TGTGCCAGCAGCTTAGGGGGATCAGATACGCAGTATTTT. Residues: CASSLGGSDTQYF.

The CDR3 reads CASSLVPQGAAGEQFF. The CDR3, as DNA: TGCGCCAGCAGCTTGGTCCCCCAGGGGGCGGCGGGTGAGCAGTTCTTC. The V and J genes are TRBV5-1 and TRBJ2-1, with 8 bases lining up with TRBD1. V gave up 0 bases and J gave up 9 bases; unmatched junction bases: 11. Germline V gene sequence: CDR1 SGHRS, CDR2 YFSETQ. The CDR3 runs to 16 residues.

This clonotype appeared a few times. V and J are TRBV2 and TRBJ2-2; D may be TRBD1 (6 bases). The germline gives CDR1 SNHLY, CDR2 FYNNEI. The germline V and J ends were trimmed by 2 bases and 5 bases, with 12 bases remaining between them. This CDR3 is built from 15 residues. This chain's CDR3 is CASSELRGFTGELFF. DNA of the CDR3: TGTGCCAGCAGTGAATTGAGGGGGTTTACCGGGGAGCTGTTTTTT.

This clonotype was found many times. The chain joins TRBV6-5 to TRBJ1-6; D remains unclear. The CDR3 loop spans 13 amino acids. Germline V gene data show CDR1 as MNHEY and CDR2 as SVGAGI. V was shortened by 8 bases and J by 7 bases, with 12 bases between the two germline ends. The CDR3 DNA is TGTGCCAGCCACATAGGGCAAAATTCACCCCTCCACTTT. Amino acid sequence: CASHIGQNSPLHF.

This clonotype was detected only a few times. This may stem from a read error, because a much larger clone lies one nucleotide away. This sequence joins TRBV29-1 and TRBJ1-2; D is ambiguous. CDR1 is SQVTM and CDR2 is ANQGSEA in the germline V gene. This CDR3 has 12 residues. This CDR3 is CSVGGQRGGHTF. The CDR3 region has the DNA TGCAGCGTTGGTGGTCAGCGGGGTGGCCACACCTTC.